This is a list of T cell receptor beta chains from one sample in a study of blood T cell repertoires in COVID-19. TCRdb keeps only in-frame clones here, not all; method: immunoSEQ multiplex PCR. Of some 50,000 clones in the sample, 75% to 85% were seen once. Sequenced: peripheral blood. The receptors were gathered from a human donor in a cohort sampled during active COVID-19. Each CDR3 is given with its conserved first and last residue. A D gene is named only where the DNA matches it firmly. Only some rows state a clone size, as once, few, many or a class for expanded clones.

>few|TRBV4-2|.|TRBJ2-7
TGTGCCAGCAGCCAAGAAGAGAGGGCCCACGAGCAGTACTTC
CASSQEERAHEQYF
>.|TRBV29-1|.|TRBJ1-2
TGCAGCGTTCTGGCAGGGGAAATCAGCTACACCTTC
CSVLAGEISYTF
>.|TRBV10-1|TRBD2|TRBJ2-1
TGCGCCAGCAGTAGTACTAGCGGGGGGCGCAATGAGCAGTTCTTC
CASSSTSGGRNEQFF
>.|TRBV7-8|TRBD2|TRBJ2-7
TGTGCCAGCAGCTTGGGGGGAGGGGAGCAGTACTTC
CASSLGGGEQYF
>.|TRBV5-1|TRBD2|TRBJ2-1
TGCGCCAGCAGCGGGACTAGCGGGAGTTTCAATGAGCAGTTCTTC
CASSGTSGSFNEQFF
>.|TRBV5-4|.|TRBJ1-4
TGTGCCAGCAGCCTATCTAATGAAAAACTGTTTTTT
CASSLSNEKLFF
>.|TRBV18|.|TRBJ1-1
TGTGCCAGCTCCGATAATGAGGGGCGGCAGGGGACCTCTGAAGCTTTCTTT
CASSDNEGRQGTSEAFF
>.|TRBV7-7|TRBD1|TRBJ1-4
TGTGCTAGCAGCTTAGGCACCGGGACAGGCGAAAAACTGTTTTTT
CASSLGTGTGEKLFF
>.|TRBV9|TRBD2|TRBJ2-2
TGTGCCAGCAGCCCCCTAGCGGGAGTTAGCAACGGGGAGCTGTTTTTT
CASSPLAGVSNGELFF
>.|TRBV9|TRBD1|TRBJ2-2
TGTGCCAGCAACGTGGGACAGGGAGACACCGGGGAGCTGTTTTTT
CASNVGQGDTGELFF
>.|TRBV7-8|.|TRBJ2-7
TGTGCCAGCAGCGCCACAACAGGGTCCGGCTACGAGCAGTACTTC
CASSATTGSGYEQYF
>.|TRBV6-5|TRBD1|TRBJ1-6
TGTGCCCACAGGGGTGGGGGGAATTCACCCCTCCACTTT
CAHRGGGNSPLHF
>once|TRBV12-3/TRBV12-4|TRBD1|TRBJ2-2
TGTGCCAGCAGCCGACAGGGTATCGGGGAGCTGTTTTTT
CASSRQGIGELFF
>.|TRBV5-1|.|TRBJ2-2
TGCGCCAGCAGGTGGACTGGAATCACCGGGGAGCTGTTTTTT
CASRWTGITGELFF
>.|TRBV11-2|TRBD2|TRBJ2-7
TGTGCCAGCAGCTTAAGCGGGAGCACCTACGAGCAGTACTTC
CASSLSGSTYEQYF
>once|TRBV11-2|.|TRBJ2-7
TGTGCCAGCAGCTATTCTGACAGCGGGTACGAGCAGTACTTC
CASSYSDSGYEQYF
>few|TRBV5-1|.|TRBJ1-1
TGCGCCAGCAGCCTGGCCGGGAACACTGAAGCTTTCTTT
CASSLAGNTEAFF
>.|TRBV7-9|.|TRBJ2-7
TGTGCCAGCAGCTACGACAGGCCCTACGAGCAGTACTTC
CASSYDRPYEQYF
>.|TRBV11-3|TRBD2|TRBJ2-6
TGTGCCAGCAGCCACCTAGCGGGAGCCTCCTCTGGGGCCAACGTCCTGACTTTC
CASSHLAGASSGANVLTF